These T cell receptor beta chains were read from a single sample in a study of breast tumors, draining lymph nodes, adjacent tissues. TCRdb passed the multiplex PCR reads through MiXCR, listing each CDR3 protein once. The sample holds over 9,000 distinct CDR3 sequences, 50% to 60% seen once. Sequencing input: breast tumor tissue. The receptors derive from a female donor with breast cancer. Some clones in this sample may be carry-over from other donors' samples. Each CDR3 is given with its conserved first and last residue. A D gene is named only where the DNA matches it firmly. Rows may omit the clone size; those that give it use once, few, many or a size class.

CDR3,DNA,V,J,size,D
CASSLRQGYEQYF,TGTGCCAGCAGTCTCCGACAGGGCTACGAGCAGTACTTC,TRBV12-3/TRBV12-4,TRBJ2-7,-,TRBD1
CAISERGGSAGTQYF,TGTGCCATCAGCGAAAGGGGCGGGAGTGCGGGTACGCAGTATTTT,TRBV10-3,TRBJ2-3,-,TRBD2
CASSQGSFYNEQFF,TGCGCCAGCAGCCAAGGGTCTTTCTACAATGAGCAGTTCTTC,TRBV4-1,TRBJ2-1,-,-
CATSDSTQGTQYF,TGTGCCACCAGTGATTCGACCCAGGGTACGCAGTATTTT,TRBV24-1,TRBJ2-3,many,-
CASSLAGDEQYF,TGTGCCAGCAGTCTGGCGGGGGACGAGCAGTACTTC,TRBV6-5,TRBJ2-7,-,TRBD2
CASSLEGPLGVETQYF,TGCGCCAGCAGCTTGGAAGGACCACTAGGGGTAGAGACCCAGTACTTC,TRBV5-1,TRBJ2-5,few,-
CAWSINSNQPQHF,TGTGCCTGGAGTATAAACAGCAATCAGCCCCAGCATTTT,TRBV30,TRBJ1-5,many,-
CASSLRLAGGSGNTGELFF,TGTGCCAGCAGCTTACGGCTAGCGGGAGGTTCGGGTAACACCGGGGAGCTGTTTTTT,TRBV7-3,TRBJ2-2,many,TRBD2
CASSQDLWDRASTDTQYF,TGCGCCAGCAGCCAAGACCTCTGGGACAGGGCGAGCACAGATACGCAGTATTTT,TRBV4-1,TRBJ2-3,-,TRBD1
CASSLRASSYNSPLHF,TGCGCCAGCAGCTTGAGAGCTTCCTCCTATAATTCACCCCTCCACTTT,TRBV5-1,TRBJ1-6,-,-
CSARTGEGGQETQYF,TGCAGTGCTAGGACAGGCGAAGGGGGCCAAGAGACCCAGTACTTC,TRBV20-1,TRBJ2-5,few,-
CASSQEGTGGYGYTF,TGCGCCAGCAGCCAAGAAGGGACAGGGGGCTATGGCTACACCTTC,TRBV4-3,TRBJ1-2,many,TRBD1
CASSLDGVNTGELFF,TGCGCCAGCAGCTTGGATGGGGTGAACACCGGGGAGCTGTTTTTT,TRBV5-1,TRBJ2-2,once,-
CASSLGQDNSPLHF,TGTGCCAGCAGCTTAGGGCAGGATAATTCACCCCTCCACTTT,TRBV7-6,TRBJ1-6,few,-
CASTRTSGVNEQFF,TGTGCCAGTACCAGGACTAGCGGGGTAAATGAGCAGTTCTTC,TRBV12-3/TRBV12-4,TRBJ2-1,-,TRBD2
CASSPRSRTGELFF,TGTGCCAGCAGCCCCCGCAGCCGTACCGGGGAGCTGTTTTTT,TRBV11-2,TRBJ2-2,-,-
CASSLPLAGVNEQFF,TGTGCCAGCAGCTTACCACTAGCGGGGGTCAATGAGCAGTTCTTC,TRBV7-9,TRBJ2-1,-,TRBD2
CSARRGFEQSF,TGCAGTGCTAGACGCGGTTTCGAGCAGTCCTTC,TRBV20-1,TRBJ2-7,few,-
CSGWTAEGYGYTF,TGCAGCGGGTGGACCGCTGAGGGCTATGGCTACACCTTC,TRBV29-1,TRBJ1-2,-,-
CASSVAGPTEAFF,TGTGCCAGCAGCGTAGCAGGGCCCACTGAAGCTTTCTTT,TRBV7-3,TRBJ1-1,-,-
CASSPLHTYEQYF,TGTGCCAGCAGCCCCCTCCATACCTACGAGCAGTACTTC,TRBV13,TRBJ2-7,-,-
CASSGAGASSTDTQYF,TGCGCCAGCAGCGGGGCAGGGGCTTCTAGCACAGATACGCAGTATTTT,TRBV10-2,TRBJ2-3,few,-
CASSYNRAYGYTF,TGTGCCAGCAGCTATAACAGGGCCTATGGCTACACCTTC,TRBV5-6,TRBJ1-2,few,-
CSAVRGDSPAYEQYF,TGCAGTGCCGTACGAGGGGACTCACCGGCCTACGAGCAGTACTTC,TRBV20-1,TRBJ2-7,-,-
CASTVAGVLHPSTDTQYF,TGTGCCAGCACAGTAGCGGGGGTCCTCCACCCTAGCACAGATACGCAGTATTTT,TRBV9,TRBJ2-3,-,TRBD2
CASSPAGWSDTQYF,TGTGCCAGCAGTCCAGCGGGGTGGTCAGATACGCAGTATTTT,TRBV7-2,TRBJ2-3,once,TRBD2
CASSFRTGGIDEQFF,TGTGCCAGCAGCTTTCGGACAGGGGGGATTGATGAGCAGTTCTTC,TRBV5-8,TRBJ2-1,few,TRBD1
CASRLGTYNEQFF,TGTGCCAGTAGGTTAGGCACCTACAATGAGCAGTTCTTC,TRBV19,TRBJ2-1,-,-
CASRSGPVRPTGELFF,TGCGCCAGCAGGTCCGGACCGGTACGACCTACCGGGGAGCTGTTTTTT,TRBV5-1,TRBJ2-2,-,-
CASSKGRSSGNTIYF,TGTGCCAGCAGCAAGGGACGGAGCTCTGGAAACACCATATATTTT,TRBV6-5,TRBJ1-3,-,-
CASSKTGGGGYTF,TGTGCCAGCAGCAAGACAGGGGGTGGTGGCTACACCTTC,TRBV7-9,TRBJ1-2,-,TRBD1
CSARDLERAGGFSEQYF,TGCAGTGCTAGAGATCTTGAGAGGGCAGGGGGTTTCTCCGAGCAGTACTTC,TRBV20-1,TRBJ2-7,-,TRBD1
CASSPSGEKLFF,TGTGCCAGCAGCCCATCGGGGGAAAAACTGTTTTTT,TRBV3-1,TRBJ1-4,few,-
CATSRALQGDGYTF,TGTGCCACCAGCAGAGCACTTCAGGGCGATGGCTACACCTTC,TRBV15,TRBJ1-2,-,-
CASSGTSGRPNTGELFF,TGTGCCAGCAGTGGAACTAGCGGGAGGCCGAACACCGGGGAGCTGTTTTTT,TRBV6-1,TRBJ2-2,few,TRBD2
CASSLYREDTQYF,TGTGCCAGCAGCTTATACCGAGAAGATACGCAGTATTTT,TRBV7-9,TRBJ2-3,medium-sized,-
CASSPRTSGNTIYF,TGTGCCAGCAGTCCTCGCACCTCTGGAAACACCATATATTTT,TRBV12-3/TRBV12-4,TRBJ1-3,-,-
CARRAGGQETQYF,TGTGCCAGACGAGCGGGGGGACAAGAGACCCAGTACTTC,TRBV7-2,TRBJ2-5,-,TRBD2
CASSYQRQTNTEAFF,TGTGCCAGCAGTTATCAGCGTCAAACGAACACTGAAGCTTTCTTT,TRBV6-2/TRBV6-3,TRBJ1-1,many,-
CSAPDRGYTF,TGCAGTGCTCCAGACAGGGGCTACACCTTC,TRBV20-1,TRBJ1-2,medium-sized,-
CSAISGRGHNEQFF,TGCAGTGCAATTAGCGGGAGGGGCCACAATGAGCAGTTCTTC,TRBV20-1,TRBJ2-1,few,TRBD2
CASSQVSGASTDTQYF,TGCGCCAGCAGCCAAGTTAGCGGGGCATCCACAGATACGCAGTATTTT,TRBV4-3,TRBJ2-3,few,TRBD2
CANSYSGAGNQPQHF,TGTGCCAACAGCTATTCGGGGGCGGGAAATCAGCCCCAGCATTTT,TRBV6-2/TRBV6-3,TRBJ1-5,-,-
CASSLKTSASLSYTGELFF,TGTGCCAGCAGCTTGAAGACTAGCGCGAGCCTCTCGTACACCGGGGAGCTGTTTTTT,TRBV11-2,TRBJ2-2,-,TRBD2
CASSLGVGKDYEQYF,TGTGCTAGCAGCTTAGGAGTGGGGAAGGACTACGAGCAGTACTTC,TRBV7-7,TRBJ2-7,-,-
CASSAHLRGNQPQHF,TGTGCCAGCAGTGCTCACCTCAGAGGCAATCAGCCCCAGCATTTT,TRBV6-6,TRBJ1-5,-,-
CATSRTRDGNEQFF,TGTGCCACCAGCAGAACGAGGGACGGCAATGAGCAGTTCTTC,TRBV15,TRBJ2-1,-,-
CASSDLGQGRSYNEQFF,TGTGCCAGCAGTGACCTGGGACAGGGGCGATCTTACAATGAGCAGTTCTTC,TRBV25-1,TRBJ2-1,-,TRBD1
CARRPTPGRELLF,TGTGCCCGCCGCCCTACCCCCGGGAGGGAGCTGCTTTTT,TRBV7-2,TRBJ2-2,-,TRBD2
CASSYSQGAPGNTIYF,TGTGCCAGCAGTTACAGCCAGGGGGCCCCTGGAAACACCATATATTTT,TRBV6-5,TRBJ1-3,few,TRBD1
CSASEFADTDTQYF,TGCAGTGCTAGTGAGTTTGCGGACACAGATACGCAGTATTTT,TRBV20-1,TRBJ2-3,-,-
CASSQGRQAEQFF,TGCGCCAGCAGCCAGGGTAGACAGGCCGAGCAGTTCTTC,TRBV4-1,TRBJ2-1,-,-